The 29 T cell receptor beta chains below all came from one sample that was sequenced in a study of control samples from healthy donors and cancer patients. Data came from immunoSEQ multiplex PCR; TCRdb stores just in-frame clones and leaves some out. The top ten hold 7.8% of the sample, which has about 100,000 clones, about 89% seen once. Sequencing input: blood. The receptor source for this set is a man aged 25 to 40 in good health.

CDR3 nucleotides: TGTGCCAGCAGCTTAAATCAGGGCAGTAATTCACCCCTCCACTTT. Its protein product is CASSLNQGSNSPLHF. The chain uses TRBV7-6 and TRBJ1-6, with a possible D match to TRBD1 (5 bases). There are 15 residues in the CDR3. Between the trimmed V and J ends, which lost 2 bases and 6 bases, there was a span of 11 bases. Germline V lookup: CDR1 SGHVS, CDR2 FNYEAQ.

V gene TRBV29-1 combines with J gene TRBJ1-1; 7 bases match TRBD1. With V trimmed by 4 bases and J by 4 bases, 3 bases remained unmatched. Germline V gives CDR1 SQVTM, CDR2 ANQGSEA. This CDR3 comprises 12 residues. Here the CDR3 reads CSVGYRGTEAFF. In DNA, the CDR3 is TGCAGCGTTGGGTACAGGGGCACTGAAGCTTTCTTT.

V and J are TRBV3-1 (or the pseudogene TRBV3-2) and TRBJ1-4; no reliable D call. V was clipped by 4 bases and J by 3 bases, with 9 bases between them. Per germline, CDR1 LGHDT and CDR2 YNNKEL (reference sequence). CDR3 length: 14 residues. CDR3 coding DNA: TGTGCCAGCAGCCCGGGTAGGGCTAATGAAAAACTGTTTTTT. The encoded protein is CASSPGRANEKLFF.

The chain uses TRBV5-1 and TRBJ2-1; 14 positions match TRBD2. Per the germline V gene, CDR1 is SGHRS and CDR2 is YFSETQ. V shed 4 bases, J shed 4 bases, and the junction held 7 bases outside the gene matches. This CDR3 is 17 amino acids long. CDR3 sequence (DNA): TGCGCCAGCAGCGGGGGGACTAGCGGGAGCGTGTACAATGAGCAGTTCTTC. This encodes CASSGGTSGSVYNEQFF. The full variable domain, with the rest looked up from reference TRBV5-1 and TRBJ2-1, is KAGVTQTPRYLIKTRGQQVTLSCSPISGHRSVSWYQQTPGQGLQFLFEYFSETQRNKGNFPGRFSGRQFSNSRSEMNVSTLELGDSALYLCASSGGTSGSVYNEQFFGPGTRLTVL.

This clone was counted once. This chain uses TRBV27 with TRBJ1-2; D is uncertain. CDR3 length: 14 amino acids. With 3 bases removed from V and 7 bases from J, the gap between germline ends came to 15 bases. CDR1 MNHEY and CDR2 SMNVEV come from the germline V gene (reference sequence). CDR3 loop: CASSFGGLLSGYTF. The CDR3 DNA reads TGTGCCAGCAGTTTCGGAGGTCTCCTTAGTGGCTACACCTTC.

V and J are TRBV30 and TRBJ2-3; 13 positions agree with TRBD2. The trim removed 3 bases at V and 6 bases at J, leaving 15 bases unmatched. Per the germline V gene, CDR1 is GTSNPN and CDR2 is SVGIG (reference sequence). This CDR3 is 18 amino acids long. The CDR3 here is CAWSGLAGVAPSSDTQYF. CDR3 DNA sequence: TGTGCCTGGAGCGGACTAGCGGGAGTGGCGCCCTCATCGGATACGCAGTATTTT.

The chain couples TRBV6-2 or TRBV6-3 to TRBJ2-7; 10 positions agree with TRBD1. CDR1 MNHEY and CDR2 SVGEGT come from the germline V gene. J was trimmed by 4 bases and V by 5 bases; bases with no gene match: 14. This CDR3 has 17 residues. The CDR3 nucleotides are TGTGCCAGCAGTAACCCGTTGAGATCGGGACAGGGGTACGAGCAGTACTTC. Its translation is CASSNPLRSGQGYEQYF.

The chain employs TRBV30 and TRBJ1-2, with D uncertain. V was pared by 0 bases and J by 6 bases, with 8 bases between. This CDR3 is built from 12 residues. CDR1 and CDR2 from the germline V gene are GTSNPN and SVGIG (reference sequence). This chain's CDR3 is CAWSVRTHGYTF. In DNA, the CDR3 is TGTGCCTGGAGTGTGAGAACGCATGGCTACACCTTC.

The chain joins TRBV2 to TRBJ1-2; no definite D call. In germline, CDR1 is SNHLY, CDR2 FYNNEI. The ends were cut back, 8 bases at V and 3 bases at J, with 13 bases in the middle. This CDR3 is 13 amino acids long. The CDR3 here is CASRGSRDYGYTF. CDR3 bases: TGTGCCAGCCGAGGGAGCCGAGACTATGGCTACACCTTC.

V usage is TRBV5-4 and J usage is TRBJ1-1, with 7 bases lining up with TRBD1. Unmatched junction bases numbered 5, after V lost 3 bases and J lost 0 bases. The CDR3 extends over 15 amino acids. Germline CDR1 and CDR2: SGHNT and YYREEE (reference sequence). CDR3 bases: TGTGCCAGCAGCTCGGCGGGACAGTTGAACACTGAAGCTTTCTTT. Protein: CASSSAGQLNTEAFF.

This clone was counted only a few times. This sequence joins TRBV2 and TRBJ2-1; no clear D gene. CDR3 length: 11 residues. The germline V gene encodes CDR1 SNHLY and CDR2 FYNNEI. The V end lost 5 bases, the J end lost 9 bases, and 8 bases lay between the germline ends. CDR3 protein: CASSRIPEQFF. CDR3 in DNA: TGTGCCAGCAGTCGCATACCTGAGCAGTTCTTC.

This clone is a singleton in its sample. The gene calls are TRBV29-1 and TRBJ1-1; the D gene is possibly TRBD1 (5 bases). CDR3 length: 15 amino acids. Trimming removed 4 bases from V and 0 bases from J, with 15 bases in between. Per the germline V gene, CDR1 is SQVTM and CDR2 is ANQGSEA. The CDR3, as DNA: TGCAGCGTTGGCAGCTCTGTGACAGTGAACACTGAAGCTTTCTTT. Amino acids: CSVGSSVTVNTEAFF.

The chain couples TRBV25-1 to TRBJ1-2; weak D call: TRBD1 (5 bases). Germline CDR1 reads MGHDK; CDR2 reads SYGVNS. The ends were cut back, 0 bases at V and 5 bases at J, with 10 bases in the middle. The CDR3 is made up of 14 amino acids. The CDR3 DNA sequence: TGTGCCAGCAGTGAATACAGGGACGGATATGGCTACACCTTC. Its protein is CASSEYRDGYGYTF.

This rearrangement joins TRBV13 to TRBJ2-7; D unclear. The CDR3 is 13 amino acids. Germline assignment: CDR1 PRHDT and CDR2 FYEKMQ (reference sequence). V was shortened by 3 bases and J by 5 bases, with 11 bases between the two germline ends. CDR3 sequence: CASSFGLADEQYV. In DNA form, the CDR3 reads TGTGCCAGCAGCTTCGGGCTGGCGGACGAGCAGTACGTC.

The genes are TRBV15 and TRBJ2-1; D is possibly TRBD2 (6 bases). The germline V gene encodes CDR1 LNHNV and CDR2 YYDKDF (reference sequence). This CDR3 region has 12 residues. V was pared by 3 bases and J by 15 bases, with 15 bases between. CDR3 nucleotides: TGTGCCACCAGCAGGGGGGACTCCCCGCCGTTCTTC. Protein product: CATSRGDSPPFF.

The chain links TRBV6-5 to TRBJ2-3, with 11 bases matching TRBD1. Germline V lookup: CDR1 MNHEY, CDR2 SVGAGI. The CDR3 is 14 residues long. V dropped 2 bases and J dropped 7; count of bases not matched to a gene: 2. The CDR3 DNA follows: TGTGCCAGCAGTTACAGGGACAGGGGGTATACGCAGTATTTT. Protein: CASSYRDRGYTQYF.

The chain couples TRBV4-1 to TRBJ2-1; D is ambiguous. The V end was cut by 4 bases, the J end by 9 bases, with 13 bases between. Germline CDR1 reads MGHRA; CDR2 reads YSYEKL. CDR3 size: 13 residues. The CDR3 bases are TGCGCCAGCAGCCCCACCCGGTGGGCTGAGCAGTTCTTC. Translation: CASSPTRWAEQFF.

The rearrangement uses TRBV24-1 and TRBJ2-7; possibly TRBD2 for D (6 bases). This CDR3 spans 14 amino acids. Germline CDR1 KGHDR, CDR2 SFDVKD. V gave up 3 bases and J gave up 4 bases, with 12 bases separating them. The CDR3 loop is CATSDLARPYEQYF. CDR3 sequence (DNA): TGTGCCACCAGTGATCTAGCGCGACCATACGAGCAGTACTTC.

The chain combines TRBV29-1 with TRBJ1-2; D is unresolved. The CDR3 consists of 10 residues. Germline CDR1 is SQVTM and CDR2 is ANQGSEA. The V gene lost 3 bases and the J gene lost 12 bases, with 11 bases spanning the gap. Written as DNA, the CDR3 is TGCAGCGTTGATCCCAGCCTTCACACCTTC. The encoded protein is CSVDPSLHTF.

The gene calls are TRBV30 and TRBJ1-1; tentative D call: TRBD1 (5 bases). This CDR3 comprises 14 residues. Deletions cut 3 bases from V and 4 bases from J, with 15 bases between. Germline V gives CDR1 GTSNPN, CDR2 SVGIG (reference sequence). The CDR3 loop is CAWRGEGRSTEAFF. The CDR3 nucleotides are TGTGCCTGGAGGGGTGAGGGGAGAAGCACTGAAGCTTTCTTT.

The V gene is TRBV7-8, the J gene TRBJ2-7; possibly TRBD2 for D (5 bases). Trimming removed 5 bases at V and 7 bases at J, with 15 bases between. The CDR3 has 13 amino acids. The germline V gene has CDR1 SGHVS and CDR2 FQNEAQ. CDR3 sequence (DNA): TGTGCCAGCAGCCGGAGGTCCGCGTGGGAGCAGTACTTC. It codes for CASSRRSAWEQYF.

The chain joins TRBV19 to TRBJ1-1, with a weak D call TRBD1 (6 bases). Between the trimmed V and J ends, which lost 5 bases and 5 bases, there was a span of 15 bases. The CDR3 contains 14 residues. CDR1 LNHDA and CDR2 SQIVND come from the germline V gene (reference sequence). The CDR3 coding sequence is TGTGCCAGTAGTCTCAGGCAGGGGAGTACTGAAGCTTTCTTT. This codes for CASSLRQGSTEAFF.

This chain joins TRBV21-1 and TRBJ2-3; the table assigns TRBD2, which was not confirmed against the DNA. TRBV21-1 is a pseudogene locus. This CDR3 is built from 19 residues. CDR3 nucleotides: TGTGCCAGCAGCTCCAGGGGGACTAGCGGGAGGGATGCCACAGATACGCAGTATTTT. It specifies CASSSRGTSGRDATDTQYF.

In its sample, this clone was seen a few times. The V and J genes are TRBV19 and TRBJ1-5, with a weak D call TRBD1 (6 bases). The CDR3 covers 15 residues. Germline values: CDR1 LNHDA, CDR2 SQIVND (reference sequence). V gave up 3 bases and J gave up 0 bases, with 9 bases separating them. As DNA, the CDR3 is TGTGCCAGTAGTATTAGACAGGATAGCAATCAGCCCCAGCATTTT. Residues: CASSIRQDSNQPQHF.

Of note for this clone: One end of the junction varies from germline; a read error may be responsible. The rearrangement links TRBV18 to TRBJ2-2; a weak D match, TRBD2 (5 bases). Germline CDR1 is KGHSH and CDR2 is LQKENI. CDR3 length equals 14 residues. Here the CDR3 DNA reads TGTGCCAGCTCACCGTCAGGAAACACCGGGGAGCTGCTTTTT. This encodes CASSPSGNTGELLF.

V and J are TRBV7-9 and TRBJ2-7, with TRBD2 as a possible D gene (5 bases). CDR3 length equals 17 residues. Trimming removed 1 base at V and 2 bases at J, with 18 bases between. Germline assignment: CDR1 SEHNR and CDR2 FQNEAQ (reference sequence). CDR3 protein: CASSLVVPSRIPYEQYF. DNA for the CDR3: TGTGCCAGCAGCTTAGTAGTTCCTAGCCGAATCCCCTACGAGCAGTACTTC.

The chain couples TRBV11-2 to TRBJ2-2, with 7 bases lining up with TRBD2. Trimming cost V 6 bases and J 5 bases; bases outside gene matches: 9. Germline-derived CDR1 and CDR2 are SGHAT and FQNNGV. This CDR3 has 15 residues. The CDR3 region has the DNA TGTGCCAGCAGTCTAGCCGGCGGGAGTACCGGGGAGCTGTTTTTT. This sequence encodes CASSLAGGSTGELFF.

This clone was found once. The chain carries TRBV21-1 and TRBJ1-4; the table's D call, TRBD1, was not checked against the DNA. TRBV21-1 is a recognized pseudogene. The CDR3 covers 20 residues. The DNA for the CDR3 is TGTGCCAGCAGCTCCAACTGCGACAGGAGAGGGATTGGGGCTAATGAAAAACTGTTTTTT. Residues: CASSSNCDRRGIGANEKLFF.

CDR3 sequence: CASSISGNYGYTF. In DNA, the CDR3 is TGTGCCAGCAGCATATCAGGAAACTATGGCTACACCTTC. V gene TRBV6-6 combines with J gene TRBJ1-2, with D unclear. CDR1 and CDR2 (germline): MNHNY, SVGAGI (reference sequence). The CDR3 loop spans 13 amino acids. V was pared by 6 bases and J by 2 bases, with 10 bases between.